Below, 30 T cell receptor beta chains from the same sample are listed, as sequenced in a study of blood T cell repertoires in COVID-19 (dated by TCRdb to the early 2020s). The library was generated by the immunoSEQ multiplex PCR assay. The table was pulled from immuneACCESS by TCRdb, which kept in-frame rearrangements only. Such tables lose some clones; where checked, under half of the loss comes from unresolved V genes, and the rest has no known cause. The table for this sample lists roughly 100,000 clones; approximately 85% of them were counted only once. Clones ranked in the top ten supply just under 10% of the sample. Specimen: peripheral blood. These receptors were collected from a middle-aged man with active or convalescent COVID-19.

This clone has just one count. This chain connects TRBV19 to TRBJ2-2; no clear D gene. The CDR3 loop spans 16 amino acids. Germline CDR1 and CDR2: LNHDA and SQIVND (reference sequence). V lost 2 bases and J lost 4, with 14 bases in between. The CDR3 region has the DNA TGTGCCAGTAGTATAAGGCGCCAGACAAGCACCGGGGAGCTGTTTTTT. Translation gives CASSIRRQTSTGELFF.

The chain couples TRBV7-2 to TRBJ1-2; the D gene is possibly TRBD1 (6 bases). Trimming stripped 5 bases from V and 1 base from J, with 8 bases between. Looked up from germline, CDR1 is SGHTA and CDR2 is FQGNSA. This CDR3 has 13 amino acids. DNA for the CDR3: TGTGCCAGCAGCAAGGACAGTAACTATGGCTACACCTTC. Translated: CASSKDSNYGYTF.

This sequence joins TRBV2 and TRBJ2-1, with 10 bases lining up with TRBD2. Per the germline V gene, CDR1 is SNHLY and CDR2 is FYNNEI. Germline trimming cut 6 bases from V and 3 bases from J; bases unmatched to any gene: 5. The CDR3 length is 15 residues. The CDR3 region is CASRIAGGGYNEQFF. Written as DNA, the CDR3 is TGTGCCAGCAGGATAGCGGGGGGAGGCTACAATGAGCAGTTCTTC.

V and J are TRBV4-3 and TRBJ1-2; 9 bases are a match to TRBD1. The CDR3 loop spans 14 amino acids. CDR1 is LGHNA and CDR2 is YSLEER in the germline V gene. V lost 1 base to trimming and J lost 8 bases; unmatched junction nucleotides: 5. The CDR3 nucleotides are TGCGCCAGCAGCCAAGTCCCTGGGACAGGGGGCTACACCTTC. Encoded protein: CASSQVPGTGGYTF.

This chain connects TRBV5-1 to TRBJ1-3; TRBD1 aligns across 7 bases. CDR1 is SGHRS, CDR2 YFSETQ, per germline. CDR3 length equals 14 residues. V trimming: 4 bases; J trimming: 3 bases; junction bases outside the gene matches: 4. The CDR3 region is CASSQQGLGNTIYF. CDR3 nucleotides: TGCGCCAGCAGCCAACAGGGGCTTGGAAACACCATATATTTT.

The chain combines TRBV27 with TRBJ1-6, with 8 positions matching TRBD1. With V trimmed by 3 bases and J by 9 bases, 1 base remained unmatched. Per germline, CDR1 MNHEY and CDR2 SMNVEV (reference sequence). This CDR3 spans 13 amino acids. The CDR3 spells CASSFGQGSPLHF. Here the CDR3 DNA reads TGTGCCAGCAGTTTTGGACAGGGTTCACCCCTCCACTTT.

This sequence joins TRBV10-3 and TRBJ2-5; 14 bases map to TRBD2. Germline CDR1 and CDR2: ENHRY and SYGVKD. CDR3 length: 17 amino acids. V was clipped by 8 bases and J by 1 base; unmatched bases: 9. CDR3 amino acids: CAIGGTSGGLFQETQYF. CDR3 DNA sequence: TGTGCCATCGGGGGGACTAGCGGGGGCCTATTCCAAGAGACCCAGTACTTC.

The chain links TRBV6-5 to TRBJ1-5; D unclear. The CDR3 length is 16 residues. Germline V gives CDR1 MNHEY, CDR2 SVGAGI. V lost 0 bases and J 3 bases, leaving 12 bases between the germline ends. The CDR3 nucleotides are TGTGCCAGCAGTTACTCCTGGACTGGAAACAATCAGCCCCAGCATTTT. It codes for CASSYSWTGNNQPQHF.

The chain has TRBV2 and TRBJ1-2; 9 bases are shared with TRBD1. The CDR3 runs 15 residues. CDR1 and CDR2 (germline): SNHLY, FYNNEI. V shed 1 base, J shed 5 bases, and the junction held 5 bases outside the gene matches. The CDR3 nucleotides read TGTGCCAGCAGTGAAGGGACAGGGGCGGCTTATGGCTACACCTTC. Protein sequence: CASSEGTGAAYGYTF.

CDR3 DNA: TGTGCCAGCAGCTTAGATTTGGGAGCTAATGAAAAACTGTTTTTT. Amino acid sequence: CASSLDLGANEKLFF. The chain carries TRBV7-2 and TRBJ1-4, with D hard to call. The CDR3 contains 15 residues. V was clipped by 1 base and J by 3 bases, with 9 bases between them. Germline V lookup: CDR1 SGHTA, CDR2 FQGNSA.

V is TRBV9 and J is TRBJ2-1; 12 bases agree with TRBD1. The ends lost 5 bases at V and 6 bases at J; junction bases unmatched: 9. The CDR3 length is 16 residues. Per germline, CDR1 SGDLS and CDR2 YYNGEE. CDR3 bases: TGTGCCAGCAGTCCTTGGGGACAGGGGGCGCGCAATGAGCAGTTCTTC. It specifies CASSPWGQGARNEQFF.

The chain carries TRBV4-3 and TRBJ2-1; D possibly corresponds to TRBD1 (6 bases). The germline V gene has CDR1 LGHNA and CDR2 YSLEER. V shed 3 bases and J shed 6 bases, with 18 bases lying between them. This CDR3 has 16 residues. The CDR3 region is CASSQTSRGLSNEQFF. In DNA form, the CDR3 reads TGCGCCAGCAGCCAGACTTCCAGGGGCCTCTCCAATGAGCAGTTCTTC.

The V and J genes are TRBV15 and TRBJ1-5, with D tentatively TRBD1 (6 bases). Looked up from germline, CDR1 is LNHNV and CDR2 is YYDKDF (reference sequence). Trimming stripped 0 bases from V and 5 bases from J, with 14 bases between. CDR3 length equals 16 residues. As DNA, the CDR3 is TGTGCCACCAGCAGAGATGGCAGGGGATGGGATCAGCCCCAGCATTTT. Its translation: CATSRDGRGWDQPQHF.

The genes are TRBV29-1 and TRBJ1-4; D gene unclear. Germline V gene sequence: CDR1 SQVTM, CDR2 ANQGSEA. V dropped 4 bases and J dropped 4 bases, with 7 bases sitting between them. This CDR3 is built from 12 residues. In DNA form, the CDR3 reads TGCAGCGTTGTTCGCGATAATGAAAAACTGTTTTTT. Residues: CSVVRDNEKLFF.

The chain combines TRBV6-5 with TRBJ1-2, with 9 bases lining up with TRBD1. V lost 5 bases and J lost 7; bases outside the gene matches: 11. The CDR3 is 15 amino acids. CDR1 MNHEY and CDR2 SVGAGI come from the germline V gene. CDR3 region: CASSPRRTGEVGYTF. The CDR3 coding sequence is TGTGCCAGCAGTCCCCGCCGGACAGGGGAGGTTGGCTACACCTTC.

The chain carries TRBV2 and TRBJ1-2, with D possibly being TRBD1 (5 bases). This CDR3 has 13 residues. In germline, CDR1 is SNHLY, CDR2 FYNNEI. Trimming took off 3 bases at V and 9 bases at J, with 14 bases between the two ends. The CDR3 here is CASSESREGRYTF. CDR3 in DNA: TGTGCCAGCAGTGAGAGCAGGGAGGGACGCTACACCTTC.

V and J are TRBV5-1 and TRBJ2-5; 11 positions agree with TRBD2. This CDR3 has 15 residues. The germline V gene encodes CDR1 SGHRS and CDR2 YFSETQ. Trimming at V came to 0 bases and at J to 4 bases, leaving 2 bases not matched to a gene. The CDR3 DNA sequence: TGCGCCAGCAGCTTGGGGACTAGCGGGCTAGAGACCCAGTACTTC. Translation gives CASSLGTSGLETQYF. Full variable domain (rest looked up from reference TRBV5-1 and TRBJ2-5): KAGVTQTPRYLIKTRGQQVTLSCSPISGHRSVSWYQQTPGQGLQFLFEYFSETQRNKGNFPGRFSGRQFSNSRSEMNVSTLELGDSALYLCASSLGTSGLETQYFGPGTRLLVL.

CDR3 sequence: CASRRVVAGARSNTGELFF. CDR3 DNA: TGTGCCAGCAGGAGGGTGGTAGCGGGGGCCCGCTCGAACACCGGGGAGCTGTTTTTT. The chain uses TRBV13 and TRBJ2-2, with 9 bases aligning to TRBD2. Per germline, CDR1 PRHDT and CDR2 FYEKMQ (reference sequence). The CDR3 sequence is 19 residues long. V shed 6 bases and J 0 bases; nucleotides not matched to a gene: 14.

This clone showed up just a few times. The chain employs TRBV4-1 and TRBJ2-1, with TRBD1 matching 7 bases. With 8 bases clipped from V and 5 bases from J, the junction kept 9 bases outside the gene matches. The CDR3 extends over 14 amino acids. CDR1 is MGHRA and CDR2 is YSYEKL in the germline V gene. DNA of the CDR3: TGCGCCAGCGGTGAGACAGGGATCGACAATGAGCAGTTCTTC. Its protein product is CASGETGIDNEQFF.

The CDR3 protein is CASSSGQGAAKNIQYF. CDR3 DNA: TGCGCCAGCAGCTCGGGACAGGGGGCGGCCAAAAACATTCAGTACTTC. The chain couples TRBV5-1 to TRBJ2-4; TRBD1 matches at 12 bases. The germline CDR1 and CDR2 sequences are SGHRS and YFSETQ. The CDR3 length is 16 residues. Unmatched junction bases numbered 2, after V lost 3 bases and J lost 1 base.

The chain recombines TRBV12-2 with TRBJ1-1; the table's D gene call, TRBD1, was not cross checked with the DNA. TRBV12-2 is reported as a pseudogene. The CDR3 loop spans 14 amino acids. The CDR3 coding sequence is TGTGCAAGTCGGGGGCTTTCAGTGAACACTGAAGCTTTCTTT. Protein: CASRGLSVNTEAFF.

This sequence joins TRBV13 and TRBJ2-1; 7 nucleotides line up with TRBD1. J lost 16 bases, V lost 5 bases, and 8 bases had no gene match. In germline, CDR1 is PRHDT, CDR2 FYEKMQ (reference sequence). This CDR3 has 11 amino acids. CDR3 region: CASSARDSLFF. The CDR3 bases are TGTGCCAGCAGCGCCCGGGACAGTCTTTTCTTC. The full variable domain, rest sourced from reference TRBV13 and TRBJ2-1, is AAGVIQSPRHLIKEKRETATLKCYPIPRHDTVYWYQQGPGQDPQFLISFYEKMQSDKGSIPDRFSAQQFSDYHSELNMSSLELGDSALYFCASSARDSLFFGPGTRLTVL.

The CDR3 nucleotides are TGTGCCAGCAGTCGCGGGGGGGCCCAGGAGACCCAGTACTTC. Translation: CASSRGGAQETQYF. The chain has TRBV6-2 or TRBV6-3 and TRBJ2-5; 9 nucleotides align to TRBD2. Trimming cost V 5 bases and J 5 bases; bases outside gene matches: 6. Germline CDR1 reads MNHEY; CDR2 reads SVGEGT. CDR3 length: 14 residues.

The V gene is TRBV19, the J gene TRBJ1-1; 7 positions match TRBD1. Germline trimming cut 6 bases from V and 5 bases from J; bases unmatched to any gene: 3. The germline gives CDR1 LNHDA, CDR2 SQIVND (reference sequence). This CDR3 is 12 amino acids long. The CDR3: CASRTGRTEAFF. CDR3 in DNA: TGTGCCAGTAGGACAGGGAGGACTGAAGCTTTCTTT.

The chain combines TRBV10-2 with TRBJ2-2; 9 nucleotides agree with TRBD1. Looked up from germline, CDR1 is WSHSY and CDR2 is SAAADI. There are 14 residues in the CDR3. With V trimmed by 10 bases and J by 5 bases, 8 bases remained unmatched. The CDR3 sequence: CATTDRGRTGELFF. For the CDR3, the DNA is TGCGCCACTACGGACAGGGGAAGAACCGGGGAGCTGTTTTTT.

The chain recombines TRBV9 with TRBJ1-3; D is possibly TRBD1 (5 bases). Germline V gives CDR1 SGDLS, CDR2 YYNGEE. CDR3 length: 15 residues. Trimming left V 5 bases short and J 2 bases short, with 14 bases between. For the CDR3, the DNA is TGTGCCAGCAGTGCGGGGGGGGACCCTGGAAACACCATATATTTT. This gives the protein CASSAGGDPGNTIYF.

This sequence joins TRBV7-2 and TRBJ1-2; 7 positions match TRBD1. The CDR3 covers 14 residues. CDR1 is SGHTA, CDR2 FQGNSA, per germline. Trimming took 2 bases from V and 5 from J; bases not matched to a gene: 5. CDR3 loop: CASSLNRDSYGYTF. CDR3 DNA sequence: TGTGCCAGCAGCTTAAACCGGGACAGTTATGGCTACACCTTC. The variable domain in full, completed from reference TRBV7-2 and TRBJ1-2, reads GAGVSQSPSNKVTEKGKDVELRCDPISGHTALYWYRQSLGQGLEFLIYFQGNSAPDKSGLPSDRFSAERTGGSVSTLTIQRTQQEDSAVYLCASSLNRDSYGYTFGSGTRLTVV.

The chain couples TRBV6-2 or TRBV6-3 to TRBJ1-1; 11 bases map to TRBD1. The ends lost 4 bases at V and 5 bases at J; junction bases unmatched: 12. The CDR3 consists of 17 residues. Germline values: CDR1 MNHEY, CDR2 SVGEGT. The CDR3 protein is CASSWTGGSRVSTEAFF. The CDR3, as DNA: TGTGCCAGCAGTTGGACAGGGGGCTCCCGTGTATCAACTGAAGCTTTCTTT.

The chain has TRBV5-6 and TRBJ2-6; weak D call: TRBD1 (6 bases). The V and J ends lost 2 bases and 4 bases respectively, with 10 bases between them. Germline lookup yields CDR1 SGHDT and CDR2 YYEEEE. The CDR3 runs 15 residues. The CDR3 coding sequence is TGTGCCAGCAGCTTACAGGGTTCCGGGGCCAACGTCCTGACTTTC. Protein sequence: CASSLQGSGANVLTF.

This clone was observed once. V and J are TRBV6-2 or TRBV6-3 and TRBJ2-6; 9 bases match TRBD1. Trimming took 5 bases from V and 1 from J; bases not matched to a gene: 6. The CDR3 is made up of 17 amino acids. The germline gives CDR1 MNHEY, CDR2 SVGEGT. This chain's CDR3 is CASSKPGTGSGANVLTF. CDR3 in DNA: TGTGCCAGCAGTAAACCCGGGACAGGGTCTGGGGCCAACGTCCTGACTTTC.